Below, 28 T cell receptor beta chains from the same sample are listed, as sequenced in a study of vaccination effects on CD4 cells after COVID-19. Their cognate antigens are unknown. With about ten days of culture completed, CD4+ T cells were isolated. Libraries were prepared by immunoSEQ multiplex PCR; TCRdb keeps only in-frame clonotypes and omits some of them. The sample has 37,000 or so clones, 65% to 85% seen once; the top ten hold about 3%. Here the sequenced sample was CD4+ T cells from PBMCs cultured without peptide, taken before COVID-19 vaccination. These receptors were obtained from a human donor who received a COVID-19 vaccine.

CDR3 coding DNA: TGTGCCAGCAGTTTATTGGTGTCAGGGGGAAAGAGTCAGCCCCAGCATTTT. The encoded protein is CASSLLVSGGKSQPQHF. The chain combines TRBV28 with TRBJ1-5; TRBD1 matches 7 bases. The J segment lost 6 bases and the V segment lost 1 base, leaving 12 bases of the junction unmatched. Looked up from germline, CDR1 is MDHEN and CDR2 is SYDVKM. This CDR3 is 17 amino acids long. The entire variable domain, with the rest obtained from reference TRBV28 and TRBJ1-5, is as follows: DVKVTQSSRYLVKRTGEKVFLECVQDMDHENMFWYRQDPGLGLRLIYFSYDVKMKEKGDIPEGYSVSREKKERFSLILESASTNQTSMYLCASSLLVSGGKSQPQHFGDGTRLSIL.

V usage is TRBV15 and J usage is TRBJ1-2; D is unclear. The V end lost 4 bases, the J end lost 8 bases, and 14 bases lay between the germline ends. This CDR3 is built from 13 residues. Per the germline V gene, CDR1 is LNHNV and CDR2 is YYDKDF (reference sequence). The CDR3 DNA reads TGTGCCACCAGCAAGCAATACGGGGTAGGCTACACCTTC. Its translation is CATSKQYGVGYTF.

This chain links TRBV7-3 with TRBJ2-1; 7 bases line up with TRBD1. V gave up 4 bases and J gave up 4 bases; unmatched junction bases: 7. Per the germline V gene, CDR1 is SGHTA and CDR2 is FQGTGA. The length of the CDR3 is 15 residues. CDR3 sequence reads: CASSSQGTAYNEQFF. The CDR3 DNA reads as TGTGCCAGCAGCTCGCAAGGGACAGCGTACAATGAGCAGTTCTTC.

In this sample, this clone turned up once. The V call is TRBV5-1, the J call TRBJ2-6, with 8 nucleotides matching TRBD1. Germline V lookup: CDR1 SGHRS, CDR2 YFSETQ. CDR3 length equals 19 residues. The V and J ends lost 4 bases and 0 bases, in that order; junction bases with no gene match: 12. The CDR3 coding sequence is TGCGCCAGCAGCGCTTACAGGACAGGGCCTTACTCTGGGGCCAACGTCCTGACTTTC. Protein product: CASSAYRTGPYSGANVLTF. Looking up the rest from reference TRBV5-1 and TRBJ2-6 gives the full variable domain: KAGVTQTPRYLIKTRGQQVTLSCSPISGHRSVSWYQQTPGQGLQFLFEYFSETQRNKGNFPGRFSGRQFSNSRSEMNVSTLELGDSALYLCASSAYRTGPYSGANVLTFGAGSRLTVL.

The rearrangement links TRBV5-1 to TRBJ1-2; D possibly corresponds to TRBD1 (5 bases). The V gene's germline CDR1 is SGHRS and CDR2 YFSETQ. The CDR3 has 13 amino acids. Trimming removed 0 bases from V and 8 bases from J, with 11 bases in between. The DNA for the CDR3 is TGCGCCAGCAGCTTGGGGGACTCGGGGGGCTACACCTTC. Protein sequence: CASSLGDSGGYTF.

The V call is TRBV30, the J call TRBJ2-7; no clear D. Trimming took 2 bases from V and 7 from J, leaving 9 bases between them. CDR3 size: 11 residues. Germline V CDR1 and CDR2: GTSNPN, SVGIG (reference sequence). CDR3 in amino acids: CAWSRVQEQYF. CDR3 sequence (DNA): TGTGCCTGGAGTCGGGTCCAGGAGCAGTACTTC.

V usage is TRBV25-1 and J usage is TRBJ1-1; weak D call: TRBD1 (6 bases). V lost 9 bases, J lost 6 bases, and 14 bases lay in between. Germline lookup yields CDR1 MGHDK and CDR2 SYGVNS. The length of the CDR3 is 12 residues. The CDR3 DNA is TGTGCCAGTAGGGGGACCGTCGCTGAAGCTTTCTTT. Translation: CASRGTVAEAFF.

This chain joins TRBV5-4 and TRBJ1-2; the D is unclear. V was shortened by 1 base and J by 0 bases, with 10 bases between the two germline ends. Germline V gene lookup returns CDR1 SGHNT and CDR2 YYREEE (reference sequence). CDR3 length: 15 residues. CDR3 protein: CASSLWAATNYGYTF. CDR3 nucleotide sequence: TGTGCCAGCAGCTTGTGGGCGGCAACTAACTATGGCTACACCTTC.

This clone occurred a few times. The chain carries TRBV28 and TRBJ1-5; no clear D. The CDR3 is made up of 14 amino acids. CDR1 MDHEN and CDR2 SYDVKM come from the germline V gene. V gave up 5 bases and J gave up 7 bases, with 15 bases separating them. For the CDR3, the DNA is TGTGCCAGCAGTCCTTATGTCCAGACCCAGCCCCAGCATTTT. It translates to CASSPYVQTQPQHF.

The chain couples TRBV2 to TRBJ2-7; 10 bases map to TRBD2. Germline trimming cut 6 bases from V and 6 bases from J; bases unmatched to any gene: 20. CDR3 length: 18 amino acids. CDR1 SNHLY and CDR2 FYNNEI come from the germline V gene. CDR3: CASRERLAGVRRAAEQYF. The CDR3 bases are TGTGCCAGCAGGGAAAGACTAGCGGGCGTCCGTCGGGCGGCCGAGCAGTACTTC.

Only one count was recorded for this clone. V is TRBV15 and J is TRBJ1-2; unclear D gene. Looked up from germline, CDR1 is LNHNV and CDR2 is YYDKDF (reference sequence). The CDR3 length is 14 residues. V lost 0 bases, J lost 4 bases, and 9 bases lay in between. CDR3 in amino acids: CATSRDQDGYGYTF. The CDR3 coding sequence is TGTGCCACCAGCAGAGATCAAGATGGCTATGGCTACACCTTC.

The sample holds a few counts of this clone. The chain joins TRBV6-2 or TRBV6-3 to TRBJ1-1; D might be TRBD1 (5 bases). The germline CDR1 and CDR2 sequences are MNHEY and SVGEGT. The CDR3 is 12 amino acids. V lost 3 bases to trimming and J lost 7 bases, with 9 bases between them. The CDR3: CASSYERGEAFF. CDR3 coding DNA: TGTGCCAGCAGTTATGAGAGGGGTGAAGCTTTCTTT.

The rearrangement joins TRBV3-1 (or the pseudogene TRBV3-2) to TRBJ1-2; the D is unclear. CDR1 and CDR2 from the germline V gene are LGHDT and YNNKEL (reference sequence). CDR3 length equals 13 residues. V lost 1 base to trimming and J lost 8 bases, with 11 bases between them. DNA of the CDR3: TGTGCCAGCAGCCAAGCTCTCCAAGGGGGCTACACCTTC. It specifies CASSQALQGGYTF.

DNA of the CDR3: TGTGCCAGCAGCGCCGGGACGGGCTACGAGCAGTACTTC. Amino acid sequence: CASSAGTGYEQYF. The chain is built from TRBV3-1 (or the pseudogene TRBV3-2) and TRBJ2-7, with D perhaps matching TRBD1 or TRBD2 (5 bases each). The CDR3 runs 13 residues. Trimming removed 5 bases from V and 3 bases from J, with 11 bases in between. Looked up from germline, CDR1 is LGHDT and CDR2 is YNNKEL (reference sequence).

DNA of the CDR3: TGTGCCAGCAGCCTCCGGACAGTCTATGGCTACACCTTC. This codes for CASSLRTVYGYTF. The chain joins TRBV12-3 or TRBV12-4 to TRBJ1-2, with D possibly matching TRBD1 (6 bases). The CDR3 runs 13 residues. Trimming stripped 6 bases from V and 4 bases from J, with 12 bases between.

The J gene is TRBJ2-7, the V gene TRBV19; tentatively, D is TRBD2 (5 bases). The CDR3 runs to 14 residues. The germline CDR1 and CDR2 sequences are LNHDA and SQIVND (reference sequence). Trimming stripped 10 bases from V and 6 bases from J, with 22 bases between. DNA for the CDR3: TGTGCCACCCAGGAGGAATGGGCGCGAAGCGAGCAGTACTTC. This translates into CATQEEWARSEQYF. Full variable domain (remainder filled in from reference TRBV19 and TRBJ2-7): DGGITQSPKYLFRKEGQNVTLSCEQNLNHDAMYWYRQDPGQGLRLIYYSQIVNDFQKGDIAEGYSVSREKKESFPLTVTSAQKNPTAFYLCATQEEWARSEQYFGPGTRLTVT.

The chain is built from TRBV5-1 and TRBJ2-5; 8 nucleotides match TRBD1. The junction had 6 bases not matched to a gene; V was cut back by 4 bases and J by 4 bases. CDR1 is SGHRS, CDR2 YFSETQ, per germline. CDR3 length: 14 amino acids. DNA of the CDR3: TGCGCCAGCAGCCCGGGACAGGCTGGAGAGACCCAGTACTTC. Encoded protein: CASSPGQAGETQYF. Full variable domain (outside the CDR3, taken from reference TRBV5-1 and TRBJ2-5): KAGVTQTPRYLIKTRGQQVTLSCSPISGHRSVSWYQQTPGQGLQFLFEYFSETQRNKGNFPGRFSGRQFSNSRSEMNVSTLELGDSALYLCASSPGQAGETQYFGPGTRLLVL.

The gene calls are TRBV2 and TRBJ2-2; 9 bases line up with TRBD1. This CDR3 is built from 15 residues. Germline CDR1 SNHLY, CDR2 FYNNEI. The ends lost 5 bases at V and 6 bases at J; junction bases unmatched: 7. DNA for the CDR3: TGTGCCAGCAGTCAAGAACAGGGGGCTGCCGGGGAGCTGTTTTTT. Translated: CASSQEQGAAGELFF.

This chain connects TRBV6-5 to TRBJ1-3; maybe TRBD1 (5 bases). The V and J ends lost 0 bases and 0 bases respectively, with 6 bases between them. This CDR3 comprises 15 residues. CDR1 and CDR2 (germline): MNHEY, SVGAGI. The CDR3 bases are TGTGCCAGCAGTTACTCGACAGTCTCTGGAAACACCATATATTTT. Translation: CASSYSTVSGNTIYF.

The CDR3 DNA reads TGTGCCAGCAGACCTCGACAGGGGGCCTCCTACAATGAGCAGTTCTTC. This encodes CASRPRQGASYNEQFF. J is TRBJ2-1 and V is TRBV6-6, with TRBD1 matching 10 bases. The junction had 5 bases not matched to a gene; V was cut back by 6 bases and J by 0 bases. The CDR3 loop spans 16 amino acids. From germline, CDR1 is MNHNY and CDR2 SVGAGI (reference sequence).

There are a few counts of this clone. This chain links TRBV5-1 with TRBJ2-7, with unresolved D. The ends were cut back, 0 bases at V and 2 bases at J, with 12 bases in the middle. CDR1 and CDR2 (germline): SGHRS, YFSETQ. The CDR3 spans 15 residues. CDR3 loop: CASSLGADTAYEQYF. CDR3 bases: TGCGCCAGCAGCTTGGGGGCCGACACGGCCTACGAGCAGTACTTC. Full variable domain (rest looked up from reference TRBV5-1 and TRBJ2-7): KAGVTQTPRYLIKTRGQQVTLSCSPISGHRSVSWYQQTPGQGLQFLFEYFSETQRNKGNFPGRFSGRQFSNSRSEMNVSTLELGDSALYLCASSLGADTAYEQYFGPGTRLTVT.

This clone showed up just a few times. V usage is TRBV5-4 and J usage is TRBJ2-5; D may match TRBD1 or TRBD2 (6 bases each). This CDR3 region has 16 residues. Deletions cut 4 bases from V and 5 bases from J, with 21 bases between. Germline V CDR1 and CDR2: SGHNT, YYREEE (reference sequence). The CDR3 spells CASSAMLRPGAETQYF. The CDR3 DNA is TGTGCCAGCAGCGCTATGTTACGACCGGGGGCGGAGACCCAGTACTTC. The variable domain in full, with the rest retrieved from reference TRBV5-4 and TRBJ2-5, is ETGVTQSPTHLIKTRGQQVTLRCSSQSGHNTVSWYQQALGQGPQFIFQYYREEENGRGNFPPRFSGLQFPNYSSELNVNALELDDSALYLCASSAMLRPGAETQYFGPGTRLLVL.

This clone was found a few times. V and J are TRBV6-1 and TRBJ2-1; D remains ambiguous. This CDR3 has 16 residues. V was pared by 2 bases and J by 0 bases, with 11 bases between. Germline V gives CDR1 MNHNS, CDR2 SASEGT. CDR3 loop: CASSESGVSSYNEQFF. In nucleotides, the CDR3 is TGTGCCAGCAGTGAAAGTGGGGTGAGCTCCTACAATGAGCAGTTCTTC.

The J gene is TRBJ2-7, the V gene TRBV14; D ambiguous. CDR3 length: 16 amino acids. The V and J ends lost 0 bases and 4 bases respectively, with 16 bases between them. Germline CDR1 is SGHDN and CDR2 is FVKESK. CDR3 in amino acids: CASSQDRGYPLYEQYF. The DNA for the CDR3 is TGTGCCAGCAGCCAAGATCGTGGGTACCCCCTATACGAGCAGTACTTC. The variable domain in full, completed from reference TRBV14 and TRBJ2-7, reads EAGVTQFPSHSVIEKGQTVTLRCDPISGHDNLYWYRRVMGKEIKFLLHFVKESKQDESGMPNNRFLAERTGGTYSTLKVQPAELEDSGVYFCASSQDRGYPLYEQYFGPGTRLTVT.

The chain joins TRBV15 to TRBJ1-2; D gene unclear. V lost 1 base and J 4 bases, leaving 4 bases between the germline ends. Per the germline V gene, CDR1 is LNHNV and CDR2 is YYDKDF (reference sequence). This CDR3 spans 12 amino acids. The CDR3 DNA is TGTGCCACCAGCAGAGTAGGCTATGGCTACACCTTC. Protein: CATSRVGYGYTF.

This chain uses TRBV13 with TRBJ1-1, with D maybe TRBD1 (5 bases). The CDR3 totals 14 residues. The V gene's germline CDR1 is PRHDT and CDR2 FYEKMQ (reference sequence). The V end lost 5 bases, the J end lost 2 bases, and 12 bases lay between the germline ends. CDR3 sequence: CASSGGRRNTEAFF. CDR3 nucleotide sequence: TGTGCCAGCAGCGGGGGGAGGAGAAACACTGAAGCTTTCTTT.

The CDR3 is CASSTTGYQGYTF. The CDR3 nucleotides are TGTGCCAGTAGTACTACAGGTTACCAGGGGTACACCTTC. The chain couples TRBV19 to TRBJ1-2; a possible D gene is TRBD1 (6 bases). This CDR3 contains 13 residues. V dropped 4 bases and J dropped 11 bases, with 17 bases sitting between them. Per the germline V gene, CDR1 is LNHDA and CDR2 is SQIVND (reference sequence).

The CDR3, as DNA: TGTGCCAGCAGCTCCGGACGGGCCTACGAGCAGTACTTC. It encodes CASSSGRAYEQYF. The chain couples TRBV11-3 to TRBJ2-7; no clear D gene. The CDR3 totals 13 residues. CDR1 and CDR2 (germline): SGHNT, YENEEA. The germline V and J ends were trimmed by 4 bases and 2 bases, with 9 bases remaining between them. Based on the CDR3 plus reference TRBV11-3 and TRBJ2-7, the full variable domain is EAGVVQSPRYKIIEKKQPVAFWCNPISGHNTLYWYLQNLGQGPELLIRYENEEAVDDSQLPKDRFSAERLKGVDSTLKIQPAELGDSAVYLCASSSGRAYEQYFGPGTRLTVT.